A single T cell receptor (beta chain) is shown here with its context. Its antigen remains unknown. This CDR3 has 14 amino acids. Between the trimmed V and J ends, which lost 4 bases and 3 bases, there was a span of 9 bases. From germline, CDR1 is LGHNA and CDR2 YNFKEQ. These data originate in a study of PD-1 blockade in classical Hodgkin lymphoma. Study-level points and caveats: Complete responders had baseline diversity similar to newly diagnosed patients.

Specified time point: cycle 4 day 1 (C4D1), after 5 to 7 weeks of nivolumab. There was relapse after autologous stem cell transplantation in every patient, and there was variation in brentuximab vedotin exposure. Responses achieved at best were complete response, partial response or progressive disease. The table came from immunoSEQ multiplex PCR; TCRdb's copy has only in-frame clones and leaves some out. The profile shows about 89,000 clones, over 75% of them singletons. Source: peripheral blood mononuclear cells (PBMCs), taken before the fourth cycle of nivolumab. This receptor was identified in a human donor with classical Hodgkin lymphoma. The chain joins TRBV4-2 to TRBJ2-2; no firm D call. CDR3 DNA: TGTGCCAGCAGCCCGGTCCGCGACACCGGGGAGCTGTTTTTT. Its protein product is CASSPVRDTGELFF.